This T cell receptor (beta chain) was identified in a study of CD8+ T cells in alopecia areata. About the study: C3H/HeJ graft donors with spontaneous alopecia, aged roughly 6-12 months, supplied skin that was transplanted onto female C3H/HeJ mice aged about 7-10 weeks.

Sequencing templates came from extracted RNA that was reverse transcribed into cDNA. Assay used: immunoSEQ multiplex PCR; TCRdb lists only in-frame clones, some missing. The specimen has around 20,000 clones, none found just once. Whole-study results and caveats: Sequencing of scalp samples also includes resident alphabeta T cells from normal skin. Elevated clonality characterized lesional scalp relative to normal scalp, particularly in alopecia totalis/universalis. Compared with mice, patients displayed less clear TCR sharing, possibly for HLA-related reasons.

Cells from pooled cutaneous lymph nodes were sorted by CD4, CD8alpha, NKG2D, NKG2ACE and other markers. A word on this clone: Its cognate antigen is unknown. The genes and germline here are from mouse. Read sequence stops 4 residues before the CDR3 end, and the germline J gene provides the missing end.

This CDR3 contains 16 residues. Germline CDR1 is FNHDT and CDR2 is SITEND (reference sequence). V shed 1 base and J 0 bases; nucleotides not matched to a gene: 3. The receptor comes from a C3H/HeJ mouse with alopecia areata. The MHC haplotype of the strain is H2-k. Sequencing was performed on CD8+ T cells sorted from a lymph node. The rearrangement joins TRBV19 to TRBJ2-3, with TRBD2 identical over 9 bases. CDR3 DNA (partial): TGTGCCAGCAGTATACGACTGGGGGCTAGTGCAGAA. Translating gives CASSIRLGASAE. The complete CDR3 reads CASSIRLGASAETLYF.